The source of this T cell receptor (beta chain) is a study of CD8 T cells in Susac syndrome. CDR3 size: 15 residues. Trimming took off 6 bases at V and 6 bases at J, with 21 bases between the two ends. Germline-derived CDR1 and CDR2 are SGHTA and FQGTGA. RNA was extracted with the RNeasy kit, and a quantity of roughly 0.5 to 1 ug was reverse transcribed using random hexamers. TCRdb called the immunoSEQ multiplex PCR reads again in MiXCR, with one record for every CDR3 protein. Among hundreds of thousands of distinct CDR3 sequences listed, around 95% were seen once. Sequencing was carried out using CD4+ T cells from PBMCs. The sequence was obtained from a human donor with multiple sclerosis. V is TRBV7-3 and J is TRBJ2-7; the D gene is possibly TRBD1 (5 bases). The CDR3 loop is CASSPLPGFAGEQYF. In DNA, the CDR3 is TGTGCCAGCAGTCCCCTACCAGGGTTCGCAGGCGAGCAGTACTTC.